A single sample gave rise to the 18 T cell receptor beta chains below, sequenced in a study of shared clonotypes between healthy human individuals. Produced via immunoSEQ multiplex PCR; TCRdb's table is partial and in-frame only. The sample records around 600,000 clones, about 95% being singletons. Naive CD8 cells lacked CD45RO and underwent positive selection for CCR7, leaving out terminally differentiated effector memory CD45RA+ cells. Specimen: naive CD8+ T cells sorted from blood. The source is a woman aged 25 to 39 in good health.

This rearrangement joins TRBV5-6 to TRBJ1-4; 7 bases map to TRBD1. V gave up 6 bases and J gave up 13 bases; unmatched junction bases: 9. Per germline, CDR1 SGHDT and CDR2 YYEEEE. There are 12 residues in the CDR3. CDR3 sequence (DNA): TGTGCCAGCACCGCAGGGGGGTCGAGACTGTTTTTT. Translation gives CASTAGGSRLFF.

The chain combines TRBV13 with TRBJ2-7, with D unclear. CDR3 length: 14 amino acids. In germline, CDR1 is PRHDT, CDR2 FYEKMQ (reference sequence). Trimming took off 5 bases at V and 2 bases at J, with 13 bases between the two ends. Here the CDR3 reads CASSSRLLTYEQYF. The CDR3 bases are TGTGCCAGCAGCAGCCGGCTTTTAACCTACGAGCAGTACTTC.

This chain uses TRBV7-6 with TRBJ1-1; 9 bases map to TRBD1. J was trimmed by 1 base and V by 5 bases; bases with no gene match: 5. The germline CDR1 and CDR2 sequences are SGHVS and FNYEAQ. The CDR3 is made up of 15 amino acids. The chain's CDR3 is CASSEGTGRNTEAFF. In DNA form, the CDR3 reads TGTGCCAGCAGCGAGGGGACAGGGAGGAACACTGAAGCTTTCTTT.

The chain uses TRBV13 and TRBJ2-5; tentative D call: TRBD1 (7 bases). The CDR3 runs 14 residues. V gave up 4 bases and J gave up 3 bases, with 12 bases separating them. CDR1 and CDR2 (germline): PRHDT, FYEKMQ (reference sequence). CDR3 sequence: CASSSDREEETQYF. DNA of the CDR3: TGTGCCAGCAGCTCAGACAGGGAGGAAGAGACCCAGTACTTC. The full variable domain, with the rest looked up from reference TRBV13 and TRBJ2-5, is AAGVIQSPRHLIKEKRETATLKCYPIPRHDTVYWYQQGPGQDPQFLISFYEKMQSDKGSIPDRFSAQQFSDYHSELNMSSLELGDSALYFCASSSDREEETQYFGPGTRLLVL.

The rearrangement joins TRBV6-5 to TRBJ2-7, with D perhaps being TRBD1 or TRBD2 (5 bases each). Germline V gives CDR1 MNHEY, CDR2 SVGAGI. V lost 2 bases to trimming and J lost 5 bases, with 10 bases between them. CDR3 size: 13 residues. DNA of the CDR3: TGTGCCAGCAGTTACCCCGAGGGACACGAGCAGTACTTC. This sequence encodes CASSYPEGHEQYF.

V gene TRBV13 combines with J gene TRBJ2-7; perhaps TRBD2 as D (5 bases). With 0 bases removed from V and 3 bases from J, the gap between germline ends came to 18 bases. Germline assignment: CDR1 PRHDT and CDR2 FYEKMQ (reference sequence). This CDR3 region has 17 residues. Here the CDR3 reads CASSLGAGGSHGYEQYF. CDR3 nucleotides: TGTGCCAGCAGCTTAGGCGCAGGCGGGTCCCACGGCTACGAGCAGTACTTC.

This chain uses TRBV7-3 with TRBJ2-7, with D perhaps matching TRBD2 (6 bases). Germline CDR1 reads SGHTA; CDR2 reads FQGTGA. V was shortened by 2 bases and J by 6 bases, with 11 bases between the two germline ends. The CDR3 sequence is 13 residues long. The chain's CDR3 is CASSLLGGSEQYF. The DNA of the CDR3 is TGTGCCAGCAGCTTACTTGGGGGGTCCGAGCAGTACTTC.

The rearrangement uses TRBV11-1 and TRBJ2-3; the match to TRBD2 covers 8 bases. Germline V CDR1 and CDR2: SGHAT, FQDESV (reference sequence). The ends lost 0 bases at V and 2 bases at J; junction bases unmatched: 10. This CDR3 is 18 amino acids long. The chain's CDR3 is CASSLAPGLGPLTDTQYF. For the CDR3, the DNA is TGTGCCAGCAGCTTAGCGCCGGGACTAGGACCCCTCACAGATACGCAGTATTTT.

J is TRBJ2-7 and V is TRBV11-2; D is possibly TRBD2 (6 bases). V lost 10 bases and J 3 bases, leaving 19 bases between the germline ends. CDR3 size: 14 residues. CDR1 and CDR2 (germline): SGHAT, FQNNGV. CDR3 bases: TGTGCCACCAGAACCGGCCGGGGGAACTACGAGCAGTACTTC. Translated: CATRTGRGNYEQYF.

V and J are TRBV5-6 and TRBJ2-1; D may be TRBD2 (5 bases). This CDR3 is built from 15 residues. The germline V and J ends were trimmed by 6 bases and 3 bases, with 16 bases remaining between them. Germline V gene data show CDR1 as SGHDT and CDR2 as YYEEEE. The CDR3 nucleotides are TGTGCCAGCACCGAAGAGGGCCGCGACTACAATGAGCAGTTCTTC. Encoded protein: CASTEEGRDYNEQFF.

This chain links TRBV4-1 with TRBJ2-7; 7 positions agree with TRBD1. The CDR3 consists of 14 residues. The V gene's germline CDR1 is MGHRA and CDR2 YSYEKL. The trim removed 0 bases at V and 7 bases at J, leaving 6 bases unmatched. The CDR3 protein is CASSQDTGAGEQYF. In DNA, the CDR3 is TGCGCCAGCAGCCAAGATACAGGGGCAGGGGAGCAGTACTTC.

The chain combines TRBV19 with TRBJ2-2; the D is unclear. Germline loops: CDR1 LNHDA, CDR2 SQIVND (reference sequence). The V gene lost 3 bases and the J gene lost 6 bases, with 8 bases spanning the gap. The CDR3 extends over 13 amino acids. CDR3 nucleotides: TGTGCCAGTAGTATTCCACAAGCCGGGGAGCTGTTTTTT. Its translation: CASSIPQAGELFF.

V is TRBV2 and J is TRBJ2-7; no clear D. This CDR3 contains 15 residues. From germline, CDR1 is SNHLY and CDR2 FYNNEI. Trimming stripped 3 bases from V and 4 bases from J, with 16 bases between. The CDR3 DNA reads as TGTGCCAGCAGTGAGTTTAAGAGCCTTCCTTACGAGCAGTACTTC. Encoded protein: CASSEFKSLPYEQYF.

The CDR3 is CASSLLWGQYF. CDR3 nucleotides: TGTGCCAGCAGCTTACTATGGGGCCAGTACTTC. The chain recombines TRBV7-2 with TRBJ2-5; D call uncertain. Germline-derived CDR1 and CDR2 are SGHTA and FQGNSA. With 2 bases removed from V and 10 bases from J, the gap between germline ends came to 8 bases. The CDR3 loop spans 11 amino acids.

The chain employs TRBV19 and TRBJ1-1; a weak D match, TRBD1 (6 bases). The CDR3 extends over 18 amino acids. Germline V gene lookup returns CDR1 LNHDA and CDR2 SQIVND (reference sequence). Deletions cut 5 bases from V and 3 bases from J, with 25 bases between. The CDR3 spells CASSASKRGRGLDTEAFF. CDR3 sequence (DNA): TGTGCCAGTAGTGCTTCAAAGCGGGGGCGTGGGTTAGACACTGAAGCTTTCTTT.

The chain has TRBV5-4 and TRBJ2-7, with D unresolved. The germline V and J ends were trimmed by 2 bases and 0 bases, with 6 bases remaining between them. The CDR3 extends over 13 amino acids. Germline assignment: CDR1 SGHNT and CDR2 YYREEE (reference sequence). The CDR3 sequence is CASSFSASYEQYF. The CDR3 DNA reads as TGTGCCAGCAGCTTCTCGGCCTCCTACGAGCAGTACTTC.

As DNA, the CDR3 is TGTGCCAGCAGCCAAGCCTATGGTAGCGGGAGCAATGAGCAGTTCTTC. Protein product: CASSQAYGSGSNEQFF. The chain combines TRBV4-2 with TRBJ2-1; 9 bases line up with TRBD2. Looked up from germline, CDR1 is LGHNA and CDR2 is YNFKEQ. There are 16 residues in the CDR3. With 1 base clipped from V and 6 bases from J, the junction kept 7 bases outside the gene matches.

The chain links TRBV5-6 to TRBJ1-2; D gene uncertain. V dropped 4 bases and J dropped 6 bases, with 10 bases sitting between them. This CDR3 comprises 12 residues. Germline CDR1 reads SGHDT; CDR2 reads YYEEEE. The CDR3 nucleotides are TGTGCCAGCAGCCCCGGGCTTAATGGCTACACCTTC. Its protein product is CASSPGLNGYTF. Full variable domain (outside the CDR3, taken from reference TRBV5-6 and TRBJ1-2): DAGVTQSPTHLIKTRGQQVTLRCSPKSGHDTVSWYQQALGQGPQFIFQYYEEEERQRGNFPDRFSGHQFPNYSSELNVNALLLGDSALYLCASSPGLNGYTFGSGTRLTVV.